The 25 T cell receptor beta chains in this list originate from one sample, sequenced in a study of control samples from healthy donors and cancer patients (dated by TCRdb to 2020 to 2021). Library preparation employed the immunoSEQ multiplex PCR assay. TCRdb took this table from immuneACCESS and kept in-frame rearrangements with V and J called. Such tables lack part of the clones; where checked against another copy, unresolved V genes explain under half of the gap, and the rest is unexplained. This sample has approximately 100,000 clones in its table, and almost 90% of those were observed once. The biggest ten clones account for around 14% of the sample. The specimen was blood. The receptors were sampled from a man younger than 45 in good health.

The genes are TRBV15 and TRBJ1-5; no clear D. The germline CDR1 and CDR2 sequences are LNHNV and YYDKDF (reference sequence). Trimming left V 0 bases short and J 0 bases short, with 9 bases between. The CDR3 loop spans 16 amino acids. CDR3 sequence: CATSRDPPSSNQPQHF. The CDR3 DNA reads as TGTGCCACCAGCAGAGATCCACCCAGTAGCAATCAGCCCCAGCATTTT. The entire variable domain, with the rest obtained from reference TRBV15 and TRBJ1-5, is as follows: DAMVIQNPRYQVTQFGKPVTLSCSQTLNHNVMYWYQQKSSQAPKLLFHYYDKDFNNEADTPDNFQSRRPNTSFCFLDIRSPGLGDTAMYLCATSRDPPSSNQPQHFGDGTRLSIL.

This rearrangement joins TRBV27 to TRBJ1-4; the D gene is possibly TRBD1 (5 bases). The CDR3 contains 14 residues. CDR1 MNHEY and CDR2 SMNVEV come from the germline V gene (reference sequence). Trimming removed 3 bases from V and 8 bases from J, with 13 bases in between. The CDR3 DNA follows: TGTGCCAGCAGTTTCGCCCATGGGGGGGAAAAACTGTTTTTT. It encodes CASSFAHGGEKLFF.

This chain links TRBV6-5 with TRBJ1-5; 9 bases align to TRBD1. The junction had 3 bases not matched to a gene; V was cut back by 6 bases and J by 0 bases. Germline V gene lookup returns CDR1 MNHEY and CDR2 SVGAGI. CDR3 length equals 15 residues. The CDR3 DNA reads TGTGCCAGCAGCACGGACAGGGGTAGCAATCAGCCCCAGCATTTT. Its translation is CASSTDRGSNQPQHF.

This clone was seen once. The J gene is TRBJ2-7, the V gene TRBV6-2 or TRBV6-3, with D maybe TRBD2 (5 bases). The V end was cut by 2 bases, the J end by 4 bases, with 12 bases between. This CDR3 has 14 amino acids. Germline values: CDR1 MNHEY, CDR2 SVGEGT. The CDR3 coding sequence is TGTGCCAGCAGTTACGCGGGCCCAAAATACGAGCAGTACTTC. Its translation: CASSYAGPKYEQYF.

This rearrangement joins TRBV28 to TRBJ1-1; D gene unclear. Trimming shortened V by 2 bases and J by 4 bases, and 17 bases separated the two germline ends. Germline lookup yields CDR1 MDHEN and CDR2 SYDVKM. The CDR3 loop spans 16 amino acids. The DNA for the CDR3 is TGTGCCAGCAGTTTAGAGCGGCCTGGTGGTAGCACTGAAGCTTTCTTT. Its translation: CASSLERPGGSTEAFF.

The CDR3 nucleotides read TGTGCCAGCAGCCGAGCGACAGGGCCCACTGAAGCTTTCTTT. Translated: CASSRATGPTEAFF. The chain joins TRBV14 to TRBJ1-1; TRBD1 matches 7 bases. This CDR3 is 14 amino acids long. V was pared by 4 bases and J by 4 bases, with 6 bases of the junction left unmatched. Looked up from germline, CDR1 is SGHDN and CDR2 is FVKESK. The variable domain in full, completed from reference TRBV14 and TRBJ1-1, reads EAGVTQFPSHSVIEKGQTVTLRCDPISGHDNLYWYRRVMGKEIKFLLHFVKESKQDESGMPNNRFLAERTGGTYSTLKVQPAELEDSGVYFCASSRATGPTEAFFGQGTRLTVV.

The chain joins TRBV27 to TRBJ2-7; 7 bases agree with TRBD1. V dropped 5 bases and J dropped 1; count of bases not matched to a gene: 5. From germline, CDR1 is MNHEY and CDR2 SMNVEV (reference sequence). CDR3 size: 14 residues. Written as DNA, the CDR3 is TGTGCCAGCAGTACCAGGGGACAGTCCTACGAGCAGTACTTC. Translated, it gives CASSTRGQSYEQYF.

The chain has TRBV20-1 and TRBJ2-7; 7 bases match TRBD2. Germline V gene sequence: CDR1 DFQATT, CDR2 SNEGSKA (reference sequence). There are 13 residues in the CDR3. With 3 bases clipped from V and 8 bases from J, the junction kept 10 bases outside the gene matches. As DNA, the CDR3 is TGCAGTGCTAGTGGGCCAGCGGGGAGGCAGCAGTACTTC. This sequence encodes CSASGPAGRQQYF.

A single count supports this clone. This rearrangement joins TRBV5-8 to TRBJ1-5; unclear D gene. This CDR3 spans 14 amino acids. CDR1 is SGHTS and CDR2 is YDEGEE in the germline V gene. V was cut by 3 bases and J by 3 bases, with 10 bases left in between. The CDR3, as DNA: TGTGCCAGCAGCTGGTCATCCTACAATCAGCCCCAGCATTTT. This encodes CASSWSSYNQPQHF.

For the CDR3, the DNA is TGCGCCAGCAGCCAAGGGCTAGCGAAGAACACAGATACGCAGTATTTT. It codes for CASSQGLAKNTDTQYF. V usage is TRBV4-1 and J usage is TRBJ2-3; possible D gene TRBD2, 6 bases. Per germline, CDR1 MGHRA and CDR2 YSYEKL. V was shortened by 1 base and J by 2 bases, with 13 bases between the two germline ends. The CDR3 consists of 16 residues.

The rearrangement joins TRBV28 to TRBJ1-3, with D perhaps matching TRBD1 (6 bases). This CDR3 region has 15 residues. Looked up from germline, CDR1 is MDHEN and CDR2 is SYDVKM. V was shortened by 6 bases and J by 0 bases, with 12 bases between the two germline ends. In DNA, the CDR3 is TGTGCCAGCAGCCTGGACAGCTTCTCTGGAAACACCATATATTTT. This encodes CASSLDSFSGNTIYF.

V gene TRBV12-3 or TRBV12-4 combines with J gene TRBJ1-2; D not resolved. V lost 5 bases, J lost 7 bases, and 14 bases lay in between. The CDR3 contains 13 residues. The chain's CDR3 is CASSPIHEGGYTF. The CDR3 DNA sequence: TGTGCCAGCAGTCCGATACACGAGGGTGGCTACACCTTC.

The CDR3 bases are TGCAGCGTTGAAATGGGGGGCCCTGAGCAGTTCTTC. Its translation: CSVEMGGPEQFF. This sequence joins TRBV29-1 and TRBJ2-1; D possibly uses TRBD1 or TRBD2 (6 bases each). The ends were cut back, 2 bases at V and 9 bases at J, with 11 bases in the middle. The CDR3 is 12 residues long. Germline assignment: CDR1 SQVTM and CDR2 ANQGSEA.

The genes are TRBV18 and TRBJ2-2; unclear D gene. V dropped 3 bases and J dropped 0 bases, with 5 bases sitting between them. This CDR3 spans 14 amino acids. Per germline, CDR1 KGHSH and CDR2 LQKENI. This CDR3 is CASSPGSNTGELFF. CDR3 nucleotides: TGTGCCAGCTCACCCGGTTCGAACACCGGGGAGCTGTTTTTT.

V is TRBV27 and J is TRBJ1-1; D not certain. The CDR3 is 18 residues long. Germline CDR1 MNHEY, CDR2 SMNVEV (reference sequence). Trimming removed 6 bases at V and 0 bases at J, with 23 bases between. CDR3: CASSAHAGMRRMNTEAFF. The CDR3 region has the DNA TGTGCCAGCAGCGCACACGCAGGCATGAGGCGGATGAACACTGAAGCTTTCTTT.

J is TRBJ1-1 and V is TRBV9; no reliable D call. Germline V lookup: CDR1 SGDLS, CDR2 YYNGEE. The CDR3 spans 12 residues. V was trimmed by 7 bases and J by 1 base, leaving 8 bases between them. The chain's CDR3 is CASGGRNTEAFF. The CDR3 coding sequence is TGTGCCAGCGGAGGGAGGAACACTGAAGCTTTCTTT.

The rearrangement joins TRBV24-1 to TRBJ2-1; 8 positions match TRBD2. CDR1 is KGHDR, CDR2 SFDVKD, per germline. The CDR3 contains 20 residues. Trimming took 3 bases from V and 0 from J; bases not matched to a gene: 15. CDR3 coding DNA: TGTGCCACCAGTGATGCCACCGGGACTAGAACCCCTTTCTCCTACAATGAGCAGTTCTTC. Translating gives CATSDATGTRTPFSYNEQFF.

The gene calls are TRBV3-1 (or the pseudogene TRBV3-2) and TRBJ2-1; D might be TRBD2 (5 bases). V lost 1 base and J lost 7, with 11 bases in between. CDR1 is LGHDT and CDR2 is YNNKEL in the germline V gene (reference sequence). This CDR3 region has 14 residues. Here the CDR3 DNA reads TGTGCCAGCAGCCAAGTCACTGGCGGGAATGAGCAGTTCTTC. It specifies CASSQVTGGNEQFF.

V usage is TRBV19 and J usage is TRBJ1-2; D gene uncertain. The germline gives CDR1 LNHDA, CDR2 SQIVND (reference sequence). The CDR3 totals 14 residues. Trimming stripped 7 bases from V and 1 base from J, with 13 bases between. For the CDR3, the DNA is TGTGCCAGTACTTATTCAGGAAGTAACTATGGCTACACCTTC. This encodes CASTYSGSNYGYTF.

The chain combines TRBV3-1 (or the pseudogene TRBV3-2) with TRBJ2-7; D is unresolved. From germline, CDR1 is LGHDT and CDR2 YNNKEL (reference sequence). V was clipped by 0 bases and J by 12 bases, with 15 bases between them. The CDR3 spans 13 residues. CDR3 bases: TGTGCCAGCAGCCAAGACTTTCGGCAGGACCCGTACTTC. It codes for CASSQDFRQDPYF.

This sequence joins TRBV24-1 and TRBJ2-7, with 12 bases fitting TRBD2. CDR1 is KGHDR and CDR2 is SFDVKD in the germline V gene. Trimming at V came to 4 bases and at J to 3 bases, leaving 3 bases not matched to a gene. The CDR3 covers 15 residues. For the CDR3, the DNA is TGTGCCACCAGTGAAGGACTAGCGGGAATCTACGAGCAGTACTTC. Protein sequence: CATSEGLAGIYEQYF.

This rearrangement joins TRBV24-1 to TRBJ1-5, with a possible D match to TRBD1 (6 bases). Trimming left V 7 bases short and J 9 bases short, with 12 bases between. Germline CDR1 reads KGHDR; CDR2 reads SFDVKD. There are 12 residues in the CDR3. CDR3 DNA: TGTGCCACCAGCAGACAGGAGGGGCCCCAGCATTTT. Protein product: CATSRQEGPQHF.

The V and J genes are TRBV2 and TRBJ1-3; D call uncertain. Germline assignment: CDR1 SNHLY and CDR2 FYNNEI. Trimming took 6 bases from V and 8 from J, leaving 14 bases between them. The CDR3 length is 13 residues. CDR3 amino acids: CASRADSKHTIYF. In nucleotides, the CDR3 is TGTGCCAGCAGGGCAGACTCTAAACACACCATATATTTT.

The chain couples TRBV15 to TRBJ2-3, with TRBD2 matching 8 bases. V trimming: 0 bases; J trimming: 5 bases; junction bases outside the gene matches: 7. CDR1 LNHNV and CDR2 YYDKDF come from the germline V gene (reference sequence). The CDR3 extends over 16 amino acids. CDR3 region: CATSRDREGALDTQYF. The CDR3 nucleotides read TGTGCCACCAGCAGAGATCGGGAGGGAGCGTTAGATACGCAGTATTTT.

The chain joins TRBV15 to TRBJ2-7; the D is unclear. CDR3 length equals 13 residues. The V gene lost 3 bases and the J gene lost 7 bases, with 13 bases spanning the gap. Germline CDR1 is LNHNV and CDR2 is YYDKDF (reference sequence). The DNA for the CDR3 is TGTGCCACCAGCAGTGGAGATCTCCCTGAGCAGTACTTC. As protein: CATSSGDLPEQYF. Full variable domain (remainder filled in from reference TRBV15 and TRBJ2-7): DAMVIQNPRYQVTQFGKPVTLSCSQTLNHNVMYWYQQKSSQAPKLLFHYYDKDFNNEADTPDNFQSRRPNTSFCFLDIRSPGLGDTAMYLCATSSGDLPEQYFGPGTRLTVT.